This paragraph reports one TCR beta chain. The entry originates in a study of blood T cell repertoires in COVID-19. The data were produced by immunoSEQ multiplex PCR, yet TCRdb's version contains in-frame clones alone and is incomplete. The data show over 15,000 clones, 82% seen once. The material sequenced was peripheral blood. This clonotype was obtained from a human donor in a cohort sampled during active COVID-19.

The DNA of the CDR3 is TGCGCCAGCAGCTTGGGCCGGGAGGGCCCCTTATCAGCCAAAAACATTCAGTACTTC. It is translated as CASSLGREGPLSAKNIQYF. J is TRBJ2-4 and V is TRBV5-1; TRBD2 aligns across 8 bases. This CDR3 comprises 19 residues. Germline CDR1 and CDR2: SGHRS and YFSETQ. With 0 bases clipped from V and 0 bases from J, the junction kept 11 bases outside the gene matches. Full variable domain (rest looked up from reference TRBV5-1 and TRBJ2-4): KAGVTQTPRYLIKTRGQQVTLSCSPISGHRSVSWYQQTPGQGLQFLFEYFSETQRNKGNFPGRFSGRQFSNSRSEMNVSTLELGDSALYLCASSLGREGPLSAKNIQYFGAGTRLSVL.